This T cell receptor beta chain was profiled in a study of shared clonotypes between healthy human individuals. Whole-study findings and limits: Sharing across a few donors was seen in 4% to 6.5% of naive CD4 clonotypes. Among donors, sharing of clonotypes was expected to be affected by sequencing depth.

Donors comprised only Caucasian adults living in Nashville, Tennessee. The CDR3 spans 15 residues. V was cut by 4 bases and J by 0 bases, with 14 bases left in between. Germline V gives CDR1 SGHNT, CDR2 YYREEE (reference sequence). Profiling relied on immunoSEQ multiplex PCR, and the TCRdb table lists in-frame clones only, not all of them. The sample has some 980,000 clones, 60% to 85% seen once. Regarding this clone: Its antigen is not identified.

The sequence was obtained from a young man in good health. The sequenced sample was memory CD4+ T cells sorted from blood. Stated subset: CD45RA-negative fraction. This chain joins TRBV5-4 and TRBJ2-7, with D possibly being TRBD1 or TRBD2 (5 bases each). DNA for the CDR3: TGTGCCAGCAGCCCCGGGACGCACAGCTCCTACGAGCAGTACTTC. Translation: CASSPGTHSSYEQYF. The complete variable domain, with remaining parts taken from reference TRBV5-4 and TRBJ2-7, reads ETGVTQSPTHLIKTRGQQVTLRCSSQSGHNTVSWYQQALGQGPQFIFQYYREEENGRGNFPPRFSGLQFPNYSSELNVNALELDDSALYLCASSPGTHSSYEQYFGPGTRLTVT.